One sample yielded the 21 T cell receptor beta chains listed below, sequenced in a study of graft-versus-host responses after intestinal transplantation (dated by TCRdb to the early 2020s). These receptors have no identified antigens. Libraries were constructed by the immunoSEQ multiplex PCR assay. TCRdb took this table from immuneACCESS and kept in-frame rearrangements with V and J called. Such tables lack part of the clones; where checked against another copy, unresolved V genes explain under half of the gap, and the rest is unexplained. The sample has 80,000 to 95,000 clones on record, about nine tenths of them singletons. The biggest ten clones account for under 0.3% of the sample. The time point label here, explained by the study, means: cells obtained before transplantation from donor or recipient. This specimen consisted of unstimulated CD4+ T cells sorted from spleen or lymph node cells, obtained before transplant. The receptors derive from a human donor who was the organ donor for an intestinal transplant.

This chain joins TRBV6-6 and TRBJ2-5; 7 nucleotides line up with TRBD1. The V gene's germline CDR1 is MNHNY and CDR2 SVGAGI (reference sequence). CDR3 length equals 16 residues. The V segment lost 0 bases and the J segment 1 base; nucleotides outside the gene matches: 5. The CDR3 nucleotides read TGTGCCAGCAGTTACTCGTCGGGACAGATCCAAGAGACCCAGTACTTC. Its protein product is CASSYSSGQIQETQYF.

The chain has TRBV2 and TRBJ2-3, with D possibly TRBD2 on 7 matching bases. This CDR3 region has 14 residues. Germline CDR1 is SNHLY and CDR2 is FYNNEI. With 2 bases removed from V and 8 bases from J, the gap between germline ends came to 14 bases. CDR3 residues: CASSEWGGHGTQYF. CDR3 coding DNA: TGTGCCAGCAGTGAATGGGGGGGACACGGTACGCAGTATTTT.

V gene TRBV18 combines with J gene TRBJ1-6; 7 nucleotides align to TRBD1. CDR1 is KGHSH, CDR2 LQKENI, per germline. The CDR3 covers 15 residues. J lost 5 bases, V lost 8 bases, and 9 bases had no gene match. The CDR3 nucleotides read TGTGCCAGCGCCACCGACAGGGCGCATAATTCACCCCTCCACTTT. Protein sequence: CASATDRAHNSPLHF.

This chain links TRBV28 with TRBJ2-7; 8 bases are a match to TRBD1. Germline lookup yields CDR1 MDHEN and CDR2 SYDVKM. With V trimmed by 7 bases and J by 2 bases, 10 bases remained unmatched. This CDR3 region has 15 residues. This chain's CDR3 is CASMAVQGAAYEQYF. CDR3 sequence (DNA): TGTGCCAGCATGGCGGTCCAGGGGGCTGCCTACGAGCAGTACTTC.

The gene calls are TRBV6-5 and TRBJ2-7; D remains unclear. CDR3 size: 13 residues. V dropped 0 bases and J dropped 6 bases, with 9 bases sitting between them. CDR1 MNHEY and CDR2 SVGAGI come from the germline V gene. The DNA of the CDR3 is TGTGCCAGCAGTTACTCGATCGGTGGCGAGCAGTACTTC. Its protein is CASSYSIGGEQYF.

The chain recombines TRBV27 with TRBJ2-1; TRBD2 aligns across 14 bases. The CDR3 runs to 15 residues. Trimming at V came to 5 bases and at J to 12 bases, leaving 9 bases not matched to a gene. Germline V gives CDR1 MNHEY, CDR2 SMNVEV (reference sequence). CDR3 residues: CASSPGLAGAVRQFF. CDR3 DNA: TGTGCCAGCAGTCCGGGACTAGCGGGGGCCGTGCGGCAGTTCTTC.

This chain links TRBV23-1 with TRBJ2-5; TRBD1 is a possible D gene (6 bases). TRBV23-1 has ORF status, its function being uncertain. The CDR3 sequence is 14 residues long. V gave up 4 bases and J gave up 3 bases, with 12 bases separating them. CDR3 loop: CASSRLDREETQYF. The DNA for the CDR3 is TGCGCCAGCAGTCGGCTGGACAGAGAAGAGACCCAGTACTTC.

This clone was observed a handful of times. The V call is TRBV7-3, the J call TRBJ2-1; 13 nucleotides agree with TRBD2. CDR1 is SGHTA, CDR2 FQGTGA, per germline. V shed 5 bases, J shed 6 bases, and the junction held 4 bases outside the gene matches. The CDR3 is 15 residues long. The DNA for the CDR3 is TGTGCCAGCAGCCCGGGACTAGCGGGGCTCAATGAGCAGTTCTTC. This gives the protein CASSPGLAGLNEQFF. Looking up the rest from reference TRBV7-3 and TRBJ2-1 gives the full variable domain: GAGVSQTPSNKVTEKGKYVELRCDPISGHTALYWYRQSLGQGPEFLIYFQGTGAADDSGLPNDRFFAVRPEGSVSTLKIQRTERGDSAVYLCASSPGLAGLNEQFFGPGTRLTVL.

The chain links TRBV5-5 to TRBJ2-4, with 9 bases fitting TRBD2. V lost 2 bases to trimming and J lost 7 bases; unmatched junction nucleotides: 10. Germline CDR1 SGHKS, CDR2 YYEKEE (reference sequence). The CDR3 consists of 16 residues. The CDR3 here is CASSLTPSGTDNIQYF. The CDR3, as DNA: TGTGCCAGCAGCTTAACCCCTAGCGGGACAGATAACATTCAGTACTTC.

The chain recombines TRBV11-2 with TRBJ2-5; 7 bases are a match to TRBD1. Germline V gene sequence: CDR1 SGHAT, CDR2 FQNNGV. V gave up 3 bases and J gave up 1 base; unmatched junction bases: 8. The CDR3 spans 16 residues. DNA of the CDR3: TGTGCCAGCAGCTTTGAGGGGGCGATCCCCCAAGAGACCCAGTACTTC. Protein product: CASSFEGAIPQETQYF.

This chain connects TRBV7-8 to TRBJ1-2; 9 bases map to TRBD1. This CDR3 contains 14 residues. Unmatched junction bases numbered 7, after V lost 8 bases and J lost 3 bases. From germline, CDR1 is SGHVS and CDR2 FQNEAQ. As DNA, the CDR3 is TGTGCCAGCTCCGGGACAGGGACCCACTATGGCTACACCTTC. Translation gives CASSGTGTHYGYTF.

This rearrangement joins TRBV4-2 to TRBJ2-1; TRBD2 agrees at 10 bases. V shed 2 bases and J 8 bases; nucleotides not matched to a gene: 12. The germline V gene encodes CDR1 LGHNA and CDR2 YNFKEQ. This CDR3 region has 17 residues. CDR3 DNA sequence: TGTGCCAGCAGCCAACAATGGGCTAGCGGGAGTGGCTATGAGCAGTTCTTC. This codes for CASSQQWASGSGYEQFF.

The gene calls are TRBV6-1 and TRBJ2-3; 11 nucleotides match TRBD2. CDR3 length: 15 amino acids. CDR1 is MNHNS, CDR2 SASEGT, per germline. The trim removed 6 bases at V and 1 base at J, leaving 3 bases unmatched. CDR3 bases: TGTGCCAGCAGGAAGGGACTAGCGGGCACAGATACGCAGTATTTT. This codes for CASRKGLAGTDTQYF.

The rearrangement uses TRBV7-8 and TRBJ2-7, with 9 bases matching TRBD1. The V and J ends lost 5 bases and 6 bases, in that order; junction bases with no gene match: 8. The CDR3 loop spans 14 amino acids. The germline gives CDR1 SGHVS, CDR2 FQNEAQ. CDR3 nucleotides: TGTGCCAGCAGCCGGGGACAGGGAATTGGCGAGCAGTACTTC. The encoded protein is CASSRGQGIGEQYF. Drawing the rest from reference TRBV7-8 and TRBJ2-7, the complete variable domain is GAGVSQSPRYKVAKRGQDVALRCDPISGHVSLFWYQQALGQGPEFLTYFQNEAQLDKSGLPSDRFFAERPEGSVSTLKIQRTQQEDSAVYLCASSRGQGIGEQYFGPGTRLTVT.

The rearrangement links TRBV29-1 to TRBJ2-3, with D perhaps TRBD1 (6 bases). CDR1 and CDR2 (germline): SQVTM, ANQGSEA. The CDR3 is 11 residues long. V lost 6 bases and J 5 bases, leaving 9 bases between the germline ends. The CDR3 DNA reads TGCAGCGTCATCAGGGGAGATACGCAGTATTTT. This gives the protein CSVIRGDTQYF.

This chain connects TRBV5-1 to TRBJ2-7; 9 bases agree with TRBD1. J lost 6 bases, V lost 2 bases, and 12 bases had no gene match. The CDR3 covers 16 residues. The germline gives CDR1 SGHRS, CDR2 YFSETQ. The CDR3: CASSFSTRDRESEQYF. CDR3 in DNA: TGCGCCAGCAGCTTCAGCACTCGGGACAGGGAGTCCGAGCAGTACTTC.

This clone was observed a handful of times. J is TRBJ2-7 and V is TRBV2; the D gene is possibly TRBD2 (6 bases). The V gene's germline CDR1 is SNHLY and CDR2 FYNNEI. The CDR3 is 15 amino acids. The germline V and J ends were trimmed by 7 bases and 2 bases, with 18 bases remaining between them. In nucleotides, the CDR3 is TGTGCCAGCAAACAGGAGGGAGGACCAACCTACGAGCAGTACTTC. This gives the protein CASKQEGGPTYEQYF.

The chain uses TRBV5-5 and TRBJ1-1; D gene unclear. This CDR3 has 17 amino acids. Looked up from germline, CDR1 is SGHKS and CDR2 is YYEKEE (reference sequence). Trimming removed 4 bases at V and 8 bases at J, with 27 bases between. CDR3 nucleotides: TGTGCCAGCAGCCGATTAACGGCGGGGATATCGACCGGAGAAGCTTTCTTT. This encodes CASSRLTAGISTGEAFF. The full variable domain, its missing parts supplied by reference TRBV5-5 and TRBJ1-1, is DAGVTQSPTHLIKTRGQQVTLRCSPISGHKSVSWYQQVLGQGPQFIFQYYEKEERGRGNFPDRFSARQFPNYSSELNVNALLLGDSALYLCASSRLTAGISTGEAFFGQGTRLTVV.

The rearrangement links TRBV6-5 to TRBJ2-1, with 10 bases that match TRBD2. Germline-derived CDR1 and CDR2 are MNHEY and SVGAGI. This CDR3 spans 15 amino acids. J gave up 5 bases and V 5 bases, and 6 bases lay outside the gene matches. CDR3 in DNA: TGTGCCAGCAGTCTCAGCGGGAGGGGTGACAATGAGCAGTTCTTC. Translating gives CASSLSGRGDNEQFF.

V usage is TRBV6-5 and J usage is TRBJ2-7; D gene ambiguous. Trimming removed 6 bases from V and 0 bases from J, with 12 bases in between. This CDR3 is built from 14 residues. CDR1 and CDR2 from the germline V gene are MNHEY and SVGAGI. The CDR3 reads CASSSDRSSYEQYF. Written as DNA, the CDR3 is TGTGCCAGCAGCTCCGATCGGAGCTCCTACGAGCAGTACTTC.

The chain couples TRBV5-1 to TRBJ2-3; 9 bases match TRBD2. V dropped 0 bases and J dropped 4; count of bases not matched to a gene: 3. Germline V gene data show CDR1 as SGHRS and CDR2 as YFSETQ. This CDR3 has 15 residues. The CDR3 bases are TGCGCCAGCAGCTTGGAGGTAGCGGGGGCAGATACGCAGTATTTT. Translated, it gives CASSLEVAGADTQYF.